These T cell receptor beta chains were read from a single sample in a study of T cells after posttransplantation cyclophosphamide. Clones were read by immunoSEQ multiplex PCR, and TCRdb kept only the in-frame ones, dropping some. Altogether just over 65,000 clones are present, just over 90% being singletons, with the ten largest covering approximately 2.7%. The sequenced sample consisted of PBMCs. These receptor sequences come from a woman aged 30 to 39 in good health and a related stem cell transplant donor. CDR3s include the opening cysteine and the closing phenylalanine or tryptophan. Size values are once, few and many counts, or a class for expanded clones, and some rows have none.

>TRBV4-3|TRBJ1-2|-
CASSQAGYGYTF
>TRBV5-6|TRBJ2-3|-
CASSLASGGLADTQYF
>TRBV2|TRBJ1-2|-
CASSDLGFGRNYGYTF
>TRBV5-1|TRBJ2-5|few
CASRWDRGRETQYF
>TRBV2|TRBJ2-5|-
CAIRGQGEWETQYF
>TRBV28|TRBJ1-1|-
CASSLARSGTEAFF
>TRBV4-2|TRBJ1-5|once
CASSQAPGQSNQPQHF
>TRBV27|TRBJ2-3|-
CASSLNPPDTQYF
>TRBV4-1|TRBJ2-7|-
CASSPGGGGCYEQYF
>TRBV2|TRBJ2-2|-
CASSPRTLRPGELFF